Listed here are 7 T cell receptor beta chains from one sample, sequenced in a study of OX40 agonist ivuxolimab in advanced cancers. Libraries were made using the immunoSEQ multiplex PCR assay. TCRdb provides this immuneACCESS table in a form limited to in-frame rearrangements. Some clones are lacking; in checked studies, under half of them reflect an unresolved V gene, and why the rest are absent is not known. This sample gives fewer than 70,000 clones in total; about 85% of them show up just once. The ten largest make up under 3.5% of the sample. Specimen: CD4+ or CD8+ T cells sorted from blood, collected in a trial of the OX40 agonist ivuxolimab. These receptors came from an adult with an advanced solid tumor such as melanoma, head and neck, liver or kidney cancer.

This clone was detected only once. The CDR3 bases are TGTGCCAGCGGCGGTAGCGGGAGGCCAGATACGCAGTATTTT. Protein product: CASGGSGRPDTQYF. The chain links TRBV2 to TRBJ2-3; TRBD2 matches 10 bases. The CDR3 is 14 residues long. In germline, CDR1 is SNHLY, CDR2 FYNNEI. V shed 8 bases, J shed 4 bases, and the junction held 6 bases outside the gene matches.

V is TRBV7-8 and J is TRBJ1-1; D ambiguous. Per the germline V gene, CDR1 is SGHVS and CDR2 is FQNEAQ. The V gene lost 1 base and the J gene lost 0 bases, with 9 bases spanning the gap. The CDR3 runs 15 residues. For the CDR3, the DNA is TGTGCCAGCAGCTTAGATAGGCAGCTGAACACTGAAGCTTTCTTT. Its protein product is CASSLDRQLNTEAFF.

This chain connects TRBV5-1 to TRBJ1-2; 7 bases agree with TRBD1. CDR1 is SGHRS, CDR2 YFSETQ, per germline. J was trimmed by 5 bases and V by 2 bases; bases with no gene match: 15. The CDR3 runs 17 residues. The CDR3 DNA follows: TGCGCCAGCAGCTTTGATGGGGACAGCTCTTCTCTATATGGCTACACCTTC. Amino acids: CASSFDGDSSSLYGYTF.

The chain joins TRBV2 to TRBJ1-2; D is undetermined. Germline values: CDR1 SNHLY, CDR2 FYNNEI. V was shortened by 6 bases and J by 5 bases, with 13 bases between the two germline ends. The CDR3 has 13 amino acids. As DNA, the CDR3 is TGTGCCAGCAGGAATTACCCGACTTATGGCTACACCTTC. It specifies CASRNYPTYGYTF.

This clone showed up just once. The chain is built from TRBV11-3 and TRBJ1-1; 11 bases fit TRBD1. Unmatched junction bases numbered 7, after V lost 5 bases and J lost 11 bases. CDR3 size: 13 residues. CDR1 and CDR2 (germline): SGHNT, YENEEA. CDR3 in amino acids: CASSQEDRGRAFF. Written as DNA, the CDR3 is TGTGCCAGCAGCCAAGAGGACAGGGGGCGGGCTTTCTTT.

The chain employs TRBV6-1 and TRBJ1-5; D gene unclear. The CDR3 has 14 residues. V lost 5 bases and J 2 bases, leaving 10 bases between the germline ends. The V gene's germline CDR1 is MNHNS and CDR2 SASEGT. CDR3 DNA sequence: TGTGCCAGCAGTCCCGTGGGAGGCAATCAGCCCCAGCATTTT. The encoded protein is CASSPVGGNQPQHF.

The chain joins TRBV14 to TRBJ1-6; D not certain. This CDR3 comprises 14 residues. CDR1 and CDR2 (germline): SGHDN, FVKESK. Trimming cost V 1 base and J 9 bases, with 10 bases left between them. CDR3 sequence: CASSQVLRVSPLHF. The CDR3 DNA reads as TGTGCCAGCAGCCAAGTTCTGAGGGTTTCACCCCTCCACTTT.